Detailed here is one TCR beta chain. This specimen comes from a study of OX40 agonist ivuxolimab in advanced cancers. Clones were sequenced by immunoSEQ multiplex PCR, and TCRdb holds only the in-frame ones, with some missing. Among fewer than 40,000 clones listed, around 80% were seen once. This CDR3 contains 12 residues. Trimming left V 6 bases short and J 2 bases short, with 9 bases between. Germline V gives CDR1 SQVTM, CDR2 ANQGSEA. V usage is TRBV29-1 and J usage is TRBJ2-3; D possibly corresponds to TRBD2 (5 bases). The sample here was CD4+ or CD8+ T cells sorted from blood, taken in a trial of the OX40 agonist ivuxolimab. The source is an adult with an advanced solid tumor such as melanoma, head and neck, liver or kidney cancer. CDR3 sequence: CSVGEPTDTQYF. CDR3 nucleotide sequence: TGCAGCGTCGGGGAACCCACAGATACGCAGTATTTT.